The 25 T cell receptor beta chains listed next were all sequenced from one sample in a study of T-cell reconstitution after alpha-beta-depleted transplantation in children. Unique molecular identifiers were incorporated into the prepared TCRbeta library. TCRdb reanalysed the PCR reads using MiXCR and keeps one entry per CDR3 protein. The sample yields 480,000 or so distinct CDR3 sequences, 10% to 13% seen once. Sample: PBMCs, taken before TCRalphabeta/CD19-depleted stem cell transplant. Receptors were obtained from a child between 2 and 9 years old with inherited bone marrow failure, due to receive a stem cell transplant.

This clonotype showed up many times. The chain has TRBV5-6 and TRBJ2-7; no definite D call. The V gene lost 2 bases and the J gene lost 3 bases, with 12 bases spanning the gap. This CDR3 contains 14 residues. Germline CDR1 reads SGHDT; CDR2 reads YYEEEE. DNA of the CDR3: TGTGCCAGCAGCTTCTGGATCTCGGACTACGAGCAGTACTTC. Amino acid sequence: CASSFWISDYEQYF.

Many counts were recorded for this clonotype. The chain recombines TRBV6-2 or TRBV6-3 with TRBJ2-7, with D possibly TRBD2 on 6 matching bases. V was cut by 6 bases and J by 3 bases, with 12 bases left in between. Germline loops: CDR1 MNHEY, CDR2 SVGEGT. There are 13 residues in the CDR3. CDR3 coding DNA: TGTGCCAGCAGGTCGGGACTCCGCTACGAGCAGTACTTC. Translated, it gives CASRSGLRYEQYF.

This clonotype was recorded many times. The chain carries TRBV20-1 and TRBJ2-3; D may be TRBD1 (5 bases). Trimming took off 3 bases at V and 6 bases at J, with 22 bases between the two ends. Germline V lookup: CDR1 DFQATT, CDR2 SNEGSKA (reference sequence). CDR3 length: 16 amino acids. CDR3 amino acids: CSASPLELVRGDTQYF. CDR3 bases: TGCAGTGCTAGCCCCCTGGAGTTGGTAAGGGGCGATACGCAGTATTTT.

This chain joins TRBV5-1 and TRBJ2-3, with TRBD2 identical over 7 bases. Germline trimming cut 2 bases from V and 5 bases from J; bases unmatched to any gene: 17. This CDR3 has 18 residues. Per the germline V gene, CDR1 is SGHRS and CDR2 is YFSETQ. The CDR3 bases are TGCGCCAGCAGCTTCCGGCCGAATCGGCGGGAGTTTGAAGATACGCAGTATTTT. This sequence encodes CASSFRPNRREFEDTQYF.

This clonotype was observed many times. The chain carries TRBV4-3 and TRBJ2-7, with a tentative D call TRBD2 (6 bases). This CDR3 contains 15 residues. V was pared by 2 bases and J by 2 bases, with 13 bases between. Germline-derived CDR1 and CDR2 are LGHNA and YSLEER. Here the CDR3 reads CASSQLVAAPYEQYF. DNA for the CDR3: TGCGCCAGCAGCCAATTAGTAGCGGCACCCTACGAGCAGTACTTC.

This clonotype was recorded many times. The chain employs TRBV6-1 and TRBJ2-1; D call uncertain. The CDR3 consists of 15 residues. The V end was cut by 4 bases, the J end by 0 bases, with 10 bases between. From germline, CDR1 is MNHNS and CDR2 SASEGT. The CDR3 region has the DNA TGTGCCAGCAGTGCTGAGTCTTCCTCCTACAATGAGCAGTTCTTC. Residues: CASSAESSSYNEQFF.

This clonotype was picked up a small number of times. The J gene is TRBJ2-1, the V gene TRBV5-1, with 8 bases that match TRBD2. Per germline, CDR1 SGHRS and CDR2 YFSETQ. Trimming removed 4 bases from V and 9 bases from J; junction bases left unmatched: 12. The CDR3 consists of 15 residues. The CDR3 nucleotides read TGCGCCAGCAGCCTGGGCCCGGGACTAGTAAGTGAGCAGTTCTTC. This translates into CASSLGPGLVSEQFF.

For this clonotype: Its ends do not fully match the called genes, so a read error is possible. The gene calls are TRBV4-1 and TRBJ2-3; 7 nucleotides match TRBD1. Germline CDR1 and CDR2: MGHRA and YSYEKL. The CDR3 contains 19 residues. The CDR3 DNA follows: TGCGCCAGCGGCCAACCGCTCCTCAGGACAGGTGGTAGAACAGATACGCAGTATTTT. Translated, it gives CASGQPLLRTGGRTDTQYF.

This clonotype was detected a few times. The chain carries TRBV6-1 and TRBJ2-1; 13 nucleotides match TRBD2. The CDR3 length is 16 residues. Trimming cost V 6 bases and J 7 bases; bases outside gene matches: 9. The germline V gene encodes CDR1 MNHNS and CDR2 SASEGT. CDR3 loop: CASSPTSGRAWNEQFF. The CDR3 DNA is TGTGCCAGCAGCCCCACTAGCGGGAGGGCCTGGAATGAGCAGTTCTTC.

This clonotype has at least ten counts. The CDR3 sequence is CAWRAEADTQYF. DNA of the CDR3: TGTGCCTGGAGGGCAGAAGCAGATACGCAGTATTTT. This chain uses TRBV30 with TRBJ2-3, with D unresolved. Germline-derived CDR1 and CDR2 are GTSNPN and SVGIG (reference sequence). CDR3 length equals 12 residues. Trimming removed 3 bases at V and 4 bases at J, with 8 bases between.

This clonotype came up once. CDR3 nucleotides: TGTGCCAGCAGCTCGTTAGCGGGAGACGCAGTGGGGGAGACCCAGTACTTC. As protein: CASSSLAGDAVGETQYF. This chain connects TRBV5-4 to TRBJ2-5, with 9 bases aligning to TRBD2. CDR3 length: 17 amino acids. Trimming took 3 bases from V and 5 from J; bases not matched to a gene: 14. Germline V gene data show CDR1 as SGHNT and CDR2 as YYREEE (reference sequence).

The table lists this clonotype with many counts. The chain uses TRBV12-3 or TRBV12-4 and TRBJ2-3, with D possibly TRBD2 on 5 matching bases. The CDR3 has 15 residues. Trimming removed 3 bases from V and 6 bases from J, with 16 bases in between. The DNA of the CDR3 is TGTGCCAGCAGTTTTATCAGTGGGAGTCACGATACGCAGTATTTT. This translates into CASSFISGSHDTQYF.

This clonotype was recorded many times. The rearrangement joins TRBV11-2 to TRBJ1-1; the match to TRBD1 covers 9 bases. J lost 6 bases, V lost 6 bases, and 11 bases had no gene match. Germline V CDR1 and CDR2: SGHAT, FQNNGV. The CDR3 consists of 15 residues. The CDR3 region is CASRTNRQGVAEAFF. CDR3 in DNA: TGTGCCAGCAGGACAAATCGACAGGGGGTCGCTGAAGCTTTCTTT.

CDR3 amino acids: CASNPQGAWDSPLHF. The CDR3, as DNA: TGTGCCAGCAATCCACAGGGGGCTTGGGATTCACCCCTCCACTTT. The rearrangement links TRBV6-1 to TRBJ1-6; TRBD1 matches at 9 bases. V was clipped by 7 bases and J by 8 bases; unmatched bases: 9. The germline gives CDR1 MNHNS, CDR2 SASEGT. CDR3 length: 15 residues.

The chain employs TRBV4-3 and TRBJ1-4, with TRBD1 matching 7 bases. Germline values: CDR1 LGHNA, CDR2 YSLEER. The CDR3 loop spans 15 amino acids. Germline trimming cut 4 bases from V and 4 bases from J; bases unmatched to any gene: 6. The DNA of the CDR3 is TGCGCCAGCAGCCTTTCTGGGACAGATAATGAAAAACTGTTTTTT. Residues: CASSLSGTDNEKLFF.

This clonotype showed up just a few times. The chain employs TRBV12-3 or TRBV12-4 and TRBJ2-2, with 11 bases fitting TRBD2. V lost 5 bases to trimming and J lost 0 bases; unmatched junction nucleotides: 11. This CDR3 spans 19 amino acids. The CDR3 spells CASSDLVAGGPANTGELFF. CDR3 coding DNA: TGTGCCAGCAGTGATTTGGTAGCGGGAGGGCCAGCGAACACCGGGGAGCTGTTTTTT.

This clonotype was observed at least ten times. The chain uses TRBV7-9 and TRBJ2-3; the D gene is possibly TRBD2 (6 bases). V was shortened by 1 base and J by 6 bases, with 11 bases between the two germline ends. CDR1 SEHNR and CDR2 FQNEAQ come from the germline V gene (reference sequence). The CDR3 runs to 14 residues. CDR3: CASSLGLAYDTQYF. Here the CDR3 DNA reads TGTGCCAGCAGCTTAGGTCTAGCGTACGATACGCAGTATTTT.

This clonotype has ten or more counts. The rearrangement uses TRBV20-1 and TRBJ1-1; TRBD1 might be the D (5 bases). Germline-derived CDR1 and CDR2 are DFQATT and SNEGSKA (reference sequence). V gave up 7 bases and J gave up 1 base, with 10 bases separating them. This CDR3 has 12 amino acids. The DNA of the CDR3 is TGCAGTGTCTCGACAGAGAACACTGAAGCTTTCTTT. It encodes CSVSTENTEAFF.

This clonotype was counted at least ten times. The rearrangement uses TRBV29-1 and TRBJ2-2; D uncertain. CDR1 and CDR2 (germline): SQVTM, ANQGSEA. V was pared by 7 bases and J by 0 bases, with 12 bases between. This CDR3 region has 14 residues. As DNA, the CDR3 is TGCAGCGCCCCATCGGCAGCGAACACCGGGGAGCTGTTTTTT. Translating gives CSAPSAANTGELFF.

Only a few counts were recorded for this clonotype. The V gene is TRBV3-1, the J gene TRBJ2-3; a weak D match, TRBD1 (6 bases). Trimming shortened V by 0 bases and J by 1 base, and 11 bases separated the two germline ends. Germline CDR1 reads LGHDT; CDR2 reads YNNKEL (reference sequence). The CDR3 has 16 amino acids. The CDR3 bases are TGTGCCAGCAGCCAAGACAGGGGATCTGGCACAGATACGCAGTATTTT. Translated, it gives CASSQDRGSGTDTQYF.

This chain uses TRBV28 with TRBJ2-5; 10 bases line up with TRBD1. Germline V CDR1 and CDR2: MDHEN, SYDVKM. J was trimmed by 3 bases and V by 5 bases; bases with no gene match: 6. This CDR3 comprises 15 residues. Here the CDR3 DNA reads TGTGCCAGCAGTGACCCCGGGACAGGGGAAGAGACCCAGTACTTC. Amino acids: CASSDPGTGEETQYF.

This clonotype was seen more than once but under ten times. The V call is TRBV2, the J call TRBJ2-7; perhaps D is TRBD1 or TRBD2 (5 bases each). V gave up 6 bases and J gave up 3 bases, with 18 bases separating them. The germline gives CDR1 SNHLY, CDR2 FYNNEI. The CDR3 is 15 amino acids. The CDR3 here is CASRDGDVMNYEQYF. DNA of the CDR3: TGTGCCAGCAGGGACGGGGACGTAATGAACTACGAGCAGTACTTC.

In its sample, this clonotype was seen a few times. The V call is TRBV27, the J call TRBJ1-2; 8 bases match TRBD1. Trimming at V came to 8 bases and at J to 1 base, leaving 3 bases not matched to a gene. Germline CDR1 is MNHEY and CDR2 is SMNVEV (reference sequence). This CDR3 has 13 amino acids. The CDR3 is CASWTGYNYGYTF. In DNA, the CDR3 is TGTGCCAGCTGGACAGGGTATAACTATGGCTACACCTTC.

This clonotype was counted ten times or more. The chain employs TRBV7-9 and TRBJ1-1; 8 positions match TRBD1. The CDR3 covers 15 residues. Germline CDR1 reads SEHNR; CDR2 reads FQNEAQ (reference sequence). V trimming: 5 bases; J trimming: 8 bases; junction bases outside the gene matches: 13. The CDR3 sequence is CASSPSGGASGEAFF. CDR3 bases: TGTGCCAGCAGCCCCTCAGGGGGCGCTTCCGGGGAAGCTTTCTTT. The whole variable domain, filled in from reference TRBV7-9 and TRBJ1-1, reads DTGVSQNPRHKITKRGQNVTFRCDPISEHNRLYWYRQTLGQGPEFLTYFQNEAQLEKSRLLSDRFSAERPKGSFSTLEIQRTEQGDSAMYLCASSPSGGASGEAFFGQGTRLTVV.

This clonotype showed up many times. V and J are TRBV28 and TRBJ2-2, with TRBD1 matching over 9 bases. The junction had 2 bases not matched to a gene; V was cut back by 10 bases and J by 2 bases. Germline-derived CDR1 and CDR2 are MDHEN and SYDVKM. The CDR3 is 13 residues long. The CDR3 DNA reads as TGTGCCATGGGACAGGGAAACACCGGGGAGCTGTTTTTT. Translation: CAMGQGNTGELFF. Filled out from reference TRBV28 and TRBJ2-2, the complete variable domain reads DVKVTQSSRYLVKRTGEKVFLECVQDMDHENMFWYRQDPGLGLRLIYFSYDVKMKEKGDIPEGYSVSREKKERFSLILESASTNQTSMYLCAMGQGNTGELFFGEGSRLTVL.